Below are 26 T cell receptor beta chains sequenced from a single sample in a study of T cells in Graves' hyperthyroidism and ophthalmopathy. TCR beta CDR3 regions were amplified from RNA. TCR CDR3 underwent first-round RT-PCR with the HTBI primer set. TCRdb re-called the multiplex PCR reads with MiXCR, one entry per CDR3 protein. This table has around 600,000 distinct CDR3 sequences, approximately 14% appearing once. The specimen sequenced was blood. The receptor source for this set is a woman in her twenties or thirties with Graves' hyperthyroidism.

The gene calls are TRBV30 and TRBJ1-1; 7 positions agree with TRBD1. After removal of 1 base from V and 5 bases from J, the junction contained 7 bases not matched to a gene. Germline V gene sequence: CDR1 GTSNPN, CDR2 SVGIG (reference sequence). The CDR3 runs 14 residues. The CDR3 is CAWSGGRGSTEAFF. DNA for the CDR3: TGTGCCTGGAGTGGTGGCAGGGGGAGTACTGAAGCTTTCTTT.

Only a few counts were recorded for this clonotype. The chain joins TRBV19 to TRBJ2-5, with TRBD1 matching over 8 bases. The germline gives CDR1 LNHDA, CDR2 SQIVND (reference sequence). The length of the CDR3 is 17 residues. Unmatched junction bases numbered 10, after V lost 3 bases and J lost 1 base. The CDR3 sequence: CASSITGTGTSQETQYF. CDR3 bases: TGTGCCAGTAGTATCACTGGGACAGGCACTAGCCAAGAGACCCAGTACTTC.

This chain uses TRBV30 with TRBJ1-5, with D tentatively TRBD1 (6 bases). The CDR3 sequence is 14 residues long. The V end lost 4 bases, the J end lost 3 bases, and 13 bases lay between the germline ends. Germline CDR1 reads GTSNPN; CDR2 reads SVGIG (reference sequence). The CDR3 here is CAWNRAGLNQPQHF. DNA for the CDR3: TGTGCCTGGAACAGGGCAGGCCTCAATCAGCCCCAGCATTTT.

This clonotype was seen many times. The chain uses TRBV2 and TRBJ1-1; the match to TRBD1 covers 9 bases. This CDR3 is built from 15 residues. Germline V CDR1 and CDR2: SNHLY, FYNNEI. V was clipped by 4 bases and J by 1 base; unmatched bases: 4. The CDR3, as DNA: TGTGCCAGCAGTGCAACGACAGGGGGGAACACTGAAGCTTTCTTT. Protein: CASSATTGGNTEAFF.

The chain is built from TRBV12-3 or TRBV12-4 and TRBJ2-7; TRBD2 matches 10 bases. The trim removed 9 bases at V and 2 bases at J, leaving 7 bases unmatched. CDR3 length equals 14 residues. The CDR3 protein is CASAPGTSAYEQYF. The CDR3 region has the DNA TGTGCCAGTGCGCCGGGGACTAGCGCCTACGAGCAGTACTTC.

In its sample, this clonotype was seen many times. V and J are TRBV3-1 and TRBJ2-1; 7 bases are a match to TRBD2. Germline CDR1 and CDR2: LGHDT and YNNKEL (reference sequence). Trimming took 4 bases from V and 6 from J; bases not matched to a gene: 3. The CDR3 has 13 amino acids. The CDR3 nucleotides are TGTGCCAGCAGCCGGACTAGTTCCAATGAGCAGTTCTTC. It specifies CASSRTSSNEQFF.

In this sample, this clonotype turned up many times. The chain joins TRBV2 to TRBJ1-2, with D unresolved. V lost 6 bases to trimming and J lost 8 bases, with 16 bases between them. The length of the CDR3 is 13 residues. Looked up from germline, CDR1 is SNHLY and CDR2 is FYNNEI. The CDR3 spells CASRNDPSGGYTF. In DNA, the CDR3 is TGTGCCAGCAGAAACGATCCTTCGGGAGGCTACACCTTC.

This clonotype has just a few counts. The genes are TRBV7-9 and TRBJ1-4; the D gene is possibly TRBD1 (5 bases). Germline V gene data show CDR1 as SEHNR and CDR2 as FQNEAQ (reference sequence). The CDR3 runs to 15 residues. Deletions cut 5 bases from V and 8 bases from J, with 18 bases between. In DNA form, the CDR3 reads TGTGCCAGCAGCGCCCCGGGGGTCTGGGAAGAAAAACTGTTTTTT. Protein sequence: CASSAPGVWEEKLFF.

The sample holds many counts of this clonotype. This chain connects TRBV10-2 to TRBJ2-4, with a tentative D call TRBD2 (6 bases). Germline V gene data show CDR1 as WSHSY and CDR2 as SAAADI. V gave up 6 bases and J gave up 7 bases, with 13 bases separating them. The CDR3 has 13 amino acids. The CDR3 DNA follows: TGCGCCAGCAGGGGTACGGGAGCCAACATTCAGTACTTC. It translates to CASRGTGANIQYF.

This clonotype has ten or more counts. This sequence joins TRBV14 and TRBJ2-1, with D uncertain. Germline assignment: CDR1 SGHDN and CDR2 FVKESK. The CDR3 has 12 residues. Trimming took off 3 bases at V and 4 bases at J, with 4 bases between the two ends. The CDR3 bases are TGTGCCAGCAGCCACGGGTACAATGAGCAGTTCTTC. Residues: CASSHGYNEQFF. The complete variable domain, with remaining parts taken from reference TRBV14 and TRBJ2-1, reads EAGVTQFPSHSVIEKGQTVTLRCDPISGHDNLYWYRRVMGKEIKFLLHFVKESKQDESGMPNNRFLAERTGGTYSTLKVQPAELEDSGVYFCASSHGYNEQFFGPGTRLTVL.

This rearrangement joins TRBV2 to TRBJ1-5, with D uncertain. V lost 2 bases and J 8 bases, leaving 10 bases between the germline ends. CDR3 size: 13 residues. Per the germline V gene, CDR1 is SNHLY and CDR2 is FYNNEI. Here the CDR3 DNA reads TGTGCCAGCAGTGAAAAGGTACTCAAGCCCCAGCATTTT. Its translation is CASSEKVLKPQHF.

This clonotype was observed at least ten times. The CDR3 region is CASSLTGTSSGEQYF. CDR3 nucleotide sequence: TGCGCCAGCAGCCTCACCGGGACTAGCTCGGGCGAGCAGTACTTC. This chain joins TRBV5-1 and TRBJ2-7; TRBD2 matches at 9 bases. The CDR3 loop spans 15 amino acids. The V gene end was trimmed by 4 bases and the J gene end by 6 bases; junction bases not matched to a gene: 11. The V gene's germline CDR1 is SGHRS and CDR2 YFSETQ.

The V gene is TRBV12-3 or TRBV12-4, the J gene TRBJ2-7; D perhaps matches TRBD2 (6 bases). Trimming stripped 4 bases from V and 3 bases from J, with 16 bases between. The length of the CDR3 is 15 residues. The CDR3 loop is CASSSFLEGNYEQYF. The CDR3 region has the DNA TGTGCCAGCAGTTCTTTCTTGGAGGGGAACTACGAGCAGTACTTC.

This clonotype has ten or more counts. CDR3 residues: CSASRRRGVDTQYF. The CDR3 nucleotides read TGCAGTGCTAGTCGGCGGAGGGGGGTAGATACGCAGTATTTT. The chain recombines TRBV20-1 with TRBJ2-3; D tentatively reads TRBD1 or TRBD2 (6 bases each). The V end was cut by 3 bases, the J end by 5 bases, with 15 bases between. The length of the CDR3 is 14 residues. Germline CDR1 reads DFQATT; CDR2 reads SNEGSKA (reference sequence).

This clonotype showed up just a few times. V usage is TRBV3-1 and J usage is TRBJ2-7; D may correspond to TRBD1 or TRBD2 (5 bases each). Germline CDR1 and CDR2: LGHDT and YNNKEL (reference sequence). The CDR3 sequence is 15 residues long. The V end lost 4 bases, the J end lost 7 bases, and 20 bases lay between the germline ends. The CDR3 sequence: CASSPPGPRTGEQYF. The CDR3 DNA reads as TGTGCCAGCAGCCCTCCGGGACCCCGAACGGGAGAGCAGTACTTC.

The V call is TRBV3-1, the J call TRBJ2-1, with D perhaps matching TRBD1 (6 bases). The germline gives CDR1 LGHDT, CDR2 YNNKEL (reference sequence). V was pared by 8 bases and J by 5 bases, with 19 bases between. The CDR3 length is 15 residues. DNA of the CDR3: TGTGCCAGCGCCGGGGCTGACAGGATAGACAATGAGCAGTTCTTC. This encodes CASAGADRIDNEQFF.

The chain is built from TRBV19 and TRBJ1-1; TRBD1 might be the D (5 bases). The CDR3 contains 17 residues. Germline CDR1 LNHDA, CDR2 SQIVND (reference sequence). Trimming left V 5 bases short and J 0 bases short, with 19 bases between. CDR3 in DNA: TGTGCCAGTAGTCTCCGGGGGAAGCTAGCATTGAACACTGAAGCTTTCTTT. It yields the protein CASSLRGKLALNTEAFF.

In its sample, this clonotype was seen many times. In DNA, the CDR3 is TGCAGTGCTAGTACAACTTATCCCTCCTACGAGCAGTACTTC. Amino acid sequence: CSASTTYPSYEQYF. This chain links TRBV20-1 with TRBJ2-7; D remains unclear. The CDR3 runs to 14 residues. The V end lost 3 bases, the J end lost 0 bases, and 12 bases lay between the germline ends. Germline V gene lookup returns CDR1 DFQATT and CDR2 SNEGSKA (reference sequence).

This clonotype occurred many times. The chain links TRBV30 to TRBJ2-5; D uncertain. Trimming shortened V by 0 bases and J by 5 bases, and 7 bases separated the two germline ends. The CDR3 spans 12 residues. The V gene's germline CDR1 is GTSNPN and CDR2 SVGIG (reference sequence). The CDR3 DNA sequence: TGTGCCTGGAGTGTATCGGGCGAGACCCAGTACTTC. This sequence encodes CAWSVSGETQYF.

The table lists this clonotype with many counts. The rearrangement links TRBV2 to TRBJ1-2; TRBD1 is a possible D gene (6 bases). The germline V and J ends were trimmed by 6 bases and 4 bases, with 12 bases remaining between them. Germline CDR1 and CDR2: SNHLY and FYNNEI. The CDR3 totals 13 residues. The chain's CDR3 is CASRPTGRYGYTF. CDR3 coding DNA: TGTGCCAGCAGACCGACAGGCCGCTATGGCTACACCTTC.

This chain joins TRBV2 and TRBJ2-3; the D gene is possibly TRBD2 (6 bases). Trimming took 4 bases from V and 1 from J, leaving 12 bases between them. This CDR3 comprises 15 residues. CDR1 is SNHLY, CDR2 FYNNEI, per germline. CDR3 DNA: TGTGCCAGCAGTGGAGGCAGGGAGGGCACAGATACGCAGTATTTT. Its protein is CASSGGREGTDTQYF.

J is TRBJ1-6 and V is TRBV9; D not certain. This CDR3 is built from 15 residues. Germline lookup yields CDR1 SGDLS and CDR2 YYNGEE. The V end was cut by 0 bases, the J end by 4 bases, with 8 bases between. CDR3 DNA sequence: TGTGCCAGCAGCGTAGGCGGGGAGTATAATTCACCCCTCCACTTT. Translated, it gives CASSVGGEYNSPLHF.

This sequence joins TRBV5-1 and TRBJ2-7; 11 bases map to TRBD1. The trim removed 0 bases at V and 7 bases at J, leaving 9 bases unmatched. In germline, CDR1 is SGHRS, CDR2 YFSETQ. This CDR3 region has 16 residues. In DNA, the CDR3 is TGCGCCAGCAGCTTGGCCGGGACAGGGGGGGTATTGGAGCAGTACTTC. Protein product: CASSLAGTGGVLEQYF.

The chain employs TRBV20-1 and TRBJ2-7, with 8 bases identical to TRBD2. V lost 0 bases to trimming and J lost 6 bases; unmatched junction nucleotides: 13. The CDR3 covers 16 residues. CDR1 is DFQATT and CDR2 is SNEGSKA in the germline V gene (reference sequence). CDR3 amino acids: CSARDPGTSDSGEQYF. For the CDR3, the DNA is TGCAGTGCTAGAGATCCCGGGACTAGTGATTCCGGCGAGCAGTACTTC.

The table lists this clonotype with a few counts. The gene calls are TRBV5-4 and TRBJ2-7, with 10 bases aligning to TRBD1. The CDR3 is 13 residues long. V trimming: 4 bases; J trimming: 6 bases; junction bases outside the gene matches: 4. Looked up from germline, CDR1 is SGHNT and CDR2 is YYREEE (reference sequence). CDR3 in DNA: TGTGCCAGCAGCGGCGACAGGGGGCCCGAGCAGTACTTC. It specifies CASSGDRGPEQYF.

This rearrangement joins TRBV7-2 to TRBJ2-7; 7 nucleotides line up with TRBD2. The DNA matches TRBJ2-1 better at its end, which makes the J call doubtful. There are 16 residues in the CDR3. Per the germline V gene, CDR1 is SGHTA and CDR2 is FQGNSA. This chain's CDR3 is CASSLSGLVDSYEQFF. In nucleotides, the CDR3 is TGTGCCAGCAGCTTAAGTGGACTAGTAGACTCCTACGAGCAGTTCTTC.